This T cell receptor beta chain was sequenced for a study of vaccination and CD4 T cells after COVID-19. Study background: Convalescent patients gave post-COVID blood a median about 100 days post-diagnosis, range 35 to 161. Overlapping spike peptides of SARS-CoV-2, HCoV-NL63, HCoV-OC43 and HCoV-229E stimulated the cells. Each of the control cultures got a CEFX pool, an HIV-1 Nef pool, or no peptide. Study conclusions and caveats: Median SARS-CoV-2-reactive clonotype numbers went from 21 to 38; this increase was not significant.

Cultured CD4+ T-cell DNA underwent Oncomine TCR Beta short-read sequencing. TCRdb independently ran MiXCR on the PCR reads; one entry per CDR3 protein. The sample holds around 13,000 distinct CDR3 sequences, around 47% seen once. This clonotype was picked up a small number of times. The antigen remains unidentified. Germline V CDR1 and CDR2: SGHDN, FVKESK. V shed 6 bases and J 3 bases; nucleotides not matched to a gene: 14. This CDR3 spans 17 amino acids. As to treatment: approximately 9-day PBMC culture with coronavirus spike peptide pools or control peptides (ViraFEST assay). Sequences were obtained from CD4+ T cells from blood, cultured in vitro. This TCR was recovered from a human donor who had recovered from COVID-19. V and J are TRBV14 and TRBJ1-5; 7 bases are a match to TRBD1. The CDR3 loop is CASSRLDRDSINQPQHF. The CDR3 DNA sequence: TGTGCCAGCAGTCGATTAGACCGGGACAGTATCAATCAGCCCCAGCATTTT.